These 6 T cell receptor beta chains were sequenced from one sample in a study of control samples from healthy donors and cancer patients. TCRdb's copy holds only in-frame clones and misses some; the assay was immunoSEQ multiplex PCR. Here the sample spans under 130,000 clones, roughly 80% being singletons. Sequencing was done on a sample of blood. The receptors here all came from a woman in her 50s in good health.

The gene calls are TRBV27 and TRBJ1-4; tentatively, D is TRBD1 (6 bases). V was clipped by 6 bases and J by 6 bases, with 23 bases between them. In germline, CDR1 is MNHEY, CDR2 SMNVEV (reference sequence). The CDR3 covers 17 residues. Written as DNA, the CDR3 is TGTGCCAGCAGCGACTTAACGAAACAGGGCTACTATGAAAAACTGTTTTTT. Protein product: CASSDLTKQGYYEKLFF.

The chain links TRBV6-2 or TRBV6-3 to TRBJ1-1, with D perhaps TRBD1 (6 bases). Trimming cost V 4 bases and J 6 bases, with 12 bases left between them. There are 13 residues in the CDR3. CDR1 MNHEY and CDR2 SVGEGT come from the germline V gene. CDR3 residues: CASSFTGFPEAFF. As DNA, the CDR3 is TGTGCCAGCAGTTTCACAGGGTTCCCTGAAGCTTTCTTT.

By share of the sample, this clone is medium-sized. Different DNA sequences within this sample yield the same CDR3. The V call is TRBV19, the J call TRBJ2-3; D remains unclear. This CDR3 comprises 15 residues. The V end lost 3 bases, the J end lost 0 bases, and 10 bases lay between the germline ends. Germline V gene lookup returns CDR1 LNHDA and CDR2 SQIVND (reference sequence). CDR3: CASSISPASTDTQYF. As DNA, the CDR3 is TGTGCCAGTAGTATCTCGCCCGCAAGCACAGATACGCAGTATTTT.

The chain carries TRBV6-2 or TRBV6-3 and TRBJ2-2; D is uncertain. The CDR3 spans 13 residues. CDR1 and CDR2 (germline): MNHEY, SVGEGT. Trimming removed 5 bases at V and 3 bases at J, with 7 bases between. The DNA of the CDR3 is TGTGCCAGCAGTGGCAGCGACACCGGGGAGCTGTTTTTT. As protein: CASSGSDTGELFF.

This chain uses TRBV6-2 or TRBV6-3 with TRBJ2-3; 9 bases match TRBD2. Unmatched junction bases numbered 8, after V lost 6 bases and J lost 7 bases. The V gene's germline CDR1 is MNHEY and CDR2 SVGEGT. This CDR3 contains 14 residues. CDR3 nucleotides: TGTGCCAGCAGCTCTAGCGGGGAGTTTTATACGCAGTATTTT. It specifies CASSSSGEFYTQYF.

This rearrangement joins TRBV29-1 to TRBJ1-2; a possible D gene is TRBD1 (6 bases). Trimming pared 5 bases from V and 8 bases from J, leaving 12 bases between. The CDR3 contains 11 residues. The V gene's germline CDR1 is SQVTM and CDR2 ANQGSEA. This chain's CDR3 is CSVRHGTGYTF. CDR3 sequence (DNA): TGCAGCGTTCGACACGGGACAGGCTACACCTTC.